These 6 T cell receptor beta chains share one sample of origin, sequenced in a study of PD-1 blockade in mismatch repair-deficient tumors. Sequencing was performed with immunoSEQ multiplex PCR; in TCRdb, only in-frame clones are kept and a portion is missing. Among some 130,000 clones listed, about 90% were seen once. Sequences were derived from peripheral blood, sampled approximately 72 weeks after starting pembrolizumab. These TCRs come from an adult with mismatch repair-deficient cancer.

The V call is TRBV5-1, the J call TRBJ1-1; D might be TRBD1 (5 bases). This CDR3 has 12 residues. Trimming left V 0 bases short and J 7 bases short, with 7 bases between. Germline V lookup: CDR1 SGHRS, CDR2 YFSETQ. CDR3 loop: CASSLDGGEAFF. The CDR3 region has the DNA TGCGCCAGCAGCTTGGACGGGGGTGAAGCTTTCTTT.

The genes are TRBV9 and TRBJ2-5; D might be TRBD1 (6 bases). V was clipped by 4 bases and J by 5 bases, with 15 bases between them. The CDR3 runs 14 residues. CDR1 is SGDLS, CDR2 YYNGEE, per germline. CDR3 sequence (DNA): TGTGCCAGCAGCCCACAGGGAGCCGGTGAGACCCAGTACTTC. Translated: CASSPQGAGETQYF.

This chain links TRBV30 with TRBJ2-5; 7 nucleotides line up with TRBD1. The CDR3 contains 15 residues. Germline CDR1 and CDR2: GTSNPN and SVGIG (reference sequence). The V gene end was trimmed by 1 base and the J gene end by 1 base; junction bases not matched to a gene: 6. CDR3 residues: CAWSAIEGAQETQYF. The CDR3, as DNA: TGTGCCTGGAGTGCGATTGAGGGGGCCCAAGAGACCCAGTACTTC.

This clone was counted once. V and J are TRBV10-1 and TRBJ2-7; TRBD1 or TRBD2 may be the D gene (5 bases each). The CDR3 loop spans 14 amino acids. Germline V gene data show CDR1 as WNHNN and CDR2 as SYGVQD (reference sequence). The ends were cut back, 0 bases at V and 3 bases at J, with 9 bases in the middle. The DNA of the CDR3 is TGCGCCAGCAGTGAGTCTGGGGGTAGCTACGAGCAGTACTTC. Amino acids: CASSESGGSYEQYF.

This chain connects TRBV27 to TRBJ2-3; TRBD1 matches at 11 bases. This CDR3 is 16 amino acids long. Trimming removed 3 bases from V and 4 bases from J; junction bases left unmatched: 6. Germline loops: CDR1 MNHEY, CDR2 SMNVEV (reference sequence). The CDR3 DNA follows: TGTGCCAGCAGTTTCGGGACAGGGGGTTTATCAGATACGCAGTATTTT. As protein: CASSFGTGGLSDTQYF.

This rearrangement joins TRBV6-1 to TRBJ2-1; 9 bases map to TRBD1. This CDR3 comprises 14 residues. J was trimmed by 8 bases and V by 4 bases; bases with no gene match: 6. The V gene's germline CDR1 is MNHNS and CDR2 SASEGT. CDR3 DNA sequence: TGTGCCAGCAGTGTAGGGACAGGGCTCGATGAGCAGTTCTTC. This codes for CASSVGTGLDEQFF.